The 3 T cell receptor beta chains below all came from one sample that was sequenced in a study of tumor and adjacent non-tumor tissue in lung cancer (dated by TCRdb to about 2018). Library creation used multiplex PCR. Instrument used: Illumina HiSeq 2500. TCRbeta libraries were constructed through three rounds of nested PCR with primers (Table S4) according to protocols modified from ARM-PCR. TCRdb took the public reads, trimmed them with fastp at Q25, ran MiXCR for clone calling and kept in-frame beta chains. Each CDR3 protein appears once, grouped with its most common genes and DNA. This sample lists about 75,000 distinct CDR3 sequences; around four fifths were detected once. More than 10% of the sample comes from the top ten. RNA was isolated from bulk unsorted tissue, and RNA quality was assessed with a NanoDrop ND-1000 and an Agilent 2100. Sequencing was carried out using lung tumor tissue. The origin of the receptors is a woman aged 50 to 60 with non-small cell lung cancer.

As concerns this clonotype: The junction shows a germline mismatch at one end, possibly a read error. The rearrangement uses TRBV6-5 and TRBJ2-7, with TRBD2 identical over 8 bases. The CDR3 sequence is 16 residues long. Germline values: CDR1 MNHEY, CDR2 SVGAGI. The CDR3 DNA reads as TGTGCCAGCAGTTACTCAGGGACTAGAGGGCTGGGGAAGCATTACTTC. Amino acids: CASSYSGTRGLGKHYF.

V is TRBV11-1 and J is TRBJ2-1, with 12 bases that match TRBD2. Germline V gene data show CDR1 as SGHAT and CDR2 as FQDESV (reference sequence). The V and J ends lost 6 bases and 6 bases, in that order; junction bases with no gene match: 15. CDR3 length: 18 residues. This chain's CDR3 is CASRKGALAGGPGNEQFF. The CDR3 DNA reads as TGTGCCAGCAGGAAAGGGGCCCTAGCGGGAGGGCCTGGCAATGAGCAGTTCTTC.

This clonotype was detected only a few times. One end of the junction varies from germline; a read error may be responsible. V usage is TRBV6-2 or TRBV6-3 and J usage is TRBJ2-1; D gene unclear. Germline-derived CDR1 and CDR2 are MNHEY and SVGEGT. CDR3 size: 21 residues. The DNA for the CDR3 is TGTGCCAGCAGTTACCTAACAGAGTTTTGGGTCCCCTCTACCATCTACAGTGAGCAGTTCTTC. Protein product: CASSYLTEFWVPSTIYSEQFF.